The present T cell receptor beta chain was sequenced within a study of cytomegalovirus exposure and HLA in healthy donors. Researchers ran the PCR with 60 Vbeta and 13 Jbeta primers. Here immunoSEQ multiplex PCR was the method, and the copy in TCRdb shows in-frame clones only, minus some. The sample has about 50,000 clones; around 70% are singletons. Germline V gives CDR1 SGHNT, CDR2 YYREEE (reference sequence). This CDR3 spans 17 amino acids. With 3 bases clipped from V and 2 bases from J, the junction kept 8 bases outside the gene matches. This clone ranks as large. The chain recombines TRBV5-4 with TRBJ2-3; 11 positions agree with TRBD2. This sequence was found in a woman in her fifties or sixties in good health and CMV-seronegative. Sequencing was performed on PBMCs. This chain's CDR3 is CASSSRLAGGPTDTQYF. For the CDR3, the DNA is TGTGCCAGCAGCTCTCGATTAGCGGGAGGGCCCACAGATACGCAGTATTTT.